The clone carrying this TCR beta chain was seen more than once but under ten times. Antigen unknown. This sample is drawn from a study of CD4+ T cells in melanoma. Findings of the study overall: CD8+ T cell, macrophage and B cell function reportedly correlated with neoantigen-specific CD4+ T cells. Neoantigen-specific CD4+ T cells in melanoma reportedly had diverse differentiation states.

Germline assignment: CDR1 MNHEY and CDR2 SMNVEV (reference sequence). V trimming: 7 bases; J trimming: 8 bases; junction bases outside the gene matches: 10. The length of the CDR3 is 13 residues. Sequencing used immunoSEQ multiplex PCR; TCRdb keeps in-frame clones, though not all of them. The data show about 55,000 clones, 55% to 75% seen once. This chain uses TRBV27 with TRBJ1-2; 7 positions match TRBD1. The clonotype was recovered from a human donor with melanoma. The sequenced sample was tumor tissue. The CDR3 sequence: CASKRTGLLGYTF. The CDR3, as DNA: TGTGCCAGCAAAAGGACAGGCTTGCTGGGCTACACCTTC.